This TCR beta chain was sequenced in a study of blood T cell repertoires in COVID-19. At the level of the study: The samples span acute and convalescent COVID-19 from the United States, Italy and Spain. PBMCs, B-cell-depleted T cells, or T cells were the source of the cDNA or gDNA that made up the material.

The germline gives CDR1 MDHEN, CDR2 SYDVKM. The junction had 13 bases not matched to a gene; V was cut back by 3 bases and J by 8 bases. The CDR3 has 17 amino acids. Patients of the Seattle cohort, enrolled during active infection, were followed longitudinally. Authors' analysis steps: Estimates of nucleated cell counts were drawn from the amplification of reference gene primers. Using immunoSEQ multiplex PCR, the repertoire was profiled, and TCRdb retains in-frame clones only, with some absent. From that table come the V and J calls and clone size; the DNA was used to work out D and trimming. The sample yields roughly 120,000 clones, around 83% seen once.

The receptor was derived from a woman older than 75 with COVID-19, enrolled during active disease. V usage is TRBV28 and J usage is TRBJ2-1, with 10 bases lining up with TRBD2. The sample was peripheral blood. The CDR3 nucleotides are TGTGCCAGCAGTTTCCCCTTCCGGACTAGCGGCAGCCATGAGCAGTTCTTC. As protein: CASSFPFRTSGSHEQFF. Together with reference TRBV28 and TRBJ2-1, the CDR3 gives the full variable domain: DVKVTQSSRYLVKRTGEKVFLECVQDMDHENMFWYRQDPGLGLRLIYFSYDVKMKEKGDIPEGYSVSREKKERFSLILESASTNQTSMYLCASSFPFRTSGSHEQFFGPGTRLTVL.